The 8 T cell receptor beta chains given below trace back to one sample, sequenced in a study of cytomegalovirus exposure and HLA in healthy donors. PCR amplification relied on 60 Vbeta primers (plus 13 Jbeta primers). Only in-frame clones appear in the TCRdb table, and some are missing; sequencing was by immunoSEQ multiplex PCR. The data show some 110,000 clones, over 80% seen once. The sequenced material came from PBMCs. All receptors come from a man between 18 and 29 years old in good health and CMV-seronegative.

The chain has TRBV6-6 and TRBJ2-1; TRBD2 agrees at 11 bases. Germline values: CDR1 MNHNY, CDR2 SVGAGI (reference sequence). V lost 10 bases and J lost 6; bases outside the gene matches: 2. This CDR3 contains 12 residues. The DNA of the CDR3 is TGTGCCACCGGGACTAGCGGCAATGAGCAGTTCTTC. Protein sequence: CATGTSGNEQFF.

V gene TRBV4-1 combines with J gene TRBJ1-5; weak D call: TRBD1 (6 bases). CDR1 is MGHRA and CDR2 is YSYEKL in the germline V gene. The CDR3 sequence is 13 residues long. V was clipped by 3 bases and J by 7 bases, with 10 bases between them. CDR3 amino acids: CASSQGARQPQHF. CDR3 in DNA: TGCGCCAGCAGCCAGGGGGCGAGGCAGCCCCAGCATTTT.

The rearrangement joins TRBV7-2 to TRBJ1-5; tentative D call: TRBD1 (6 bases). Per the germline V gene, CDR1 is SGHTA and CDR2 is FQGNSA. The CDR3 has 14 residues. The ends were cut back, 5 bases at V and 3 bases at J, with 11 bases in the middle. Written as DNA, the CDR3 is TGTGCCAGCAGCCGTGACAGGATCAATCAGCCCCAGCATTTT. Its protein product is CASSRDRINQPQHF.

In its sample, this clone was seen many times. This rearrangement joins TRBV7-2 to TRBJ2-3, with unresolved D. There are 12 residues in the CDR3. The germline CDR1 and CDR2 sequences are SGHTA and FQGNSA. Trimming shortened V by 2 bases and J by 5 bases, and 5 bases separated the two germline ends. As DNA, the CDR3 is TGTGCCAGCAGCTTATTCGGAGATACGCAGTATTTT. It codes for CASSLFGDTQYF.

This clone has a single count. This chain links TRBV7-3 with TRBJ2-5, with D possibly being TRBD2 (7 bases). The length of the CDR3 is 15 residues. CDR1 and CDR2 (germline): SGHTA, FQGTGA. Trimming stripped 1 base from V and 9 bases from J, with 18 bases between. The CDR3 DNA reads as TGTGCCAGCAGCTTAAGGGGGGGCAGTCTCGGTGCCCAGTACTTC. It is translated as CASSLRGGSLGAQYF.

This clone was counted a single time. The rearrangement links TRBV7-8 to TRBJ1-2; possible D gene TRBD1, 5 bases. In germline, CDR1 is SGHVS, CDR2 FQNEAQ. V gave up 0 bases and J gave up 2 bases, with 16 bases separating them. This CDR3 contains 17 residues. The CDR3 spells CASSLAQSGGANYGYTF. CDR3 DNA sequence: TGTGCCAGCAGCTTAGCGCAGTCGGGGGGTGCGAACTATGGCTACACCTTC.

The rearrangement uses TRBV5-6 and TRBJ1-2; D uncertain. Germline V gene sequence: CDR1 SGHDT, CDR2 YYEEEE. The CDR3 has 13 residues. V dropped 3 bases and J dropped 4 bases, with 10 bases sitting between them. This chain's CDR3 is CASSSDNLYGYTF. As DNA, the CDR3 is TGTGCCAGCAGCTCCGACAACCTCTATGGCTACACCTTC.

The gene calls are TRBV9 and TRBJ2-2; 7 bases fit TRBD2. Germline loops: CDR1 SGDLS, CDR2 YYNGEE. This CDR3 is 15 amino acids long. V shed 3 bases, J shed 2 bases, and the junction held 4 bases outside the gene matches. CDR3 region: CASSETSANTGELFF. CDR3 coding DNA: TGTGCCAGCAGCGAAACTAGCGCTAACACCGGGGAGCTGTTTTTT.